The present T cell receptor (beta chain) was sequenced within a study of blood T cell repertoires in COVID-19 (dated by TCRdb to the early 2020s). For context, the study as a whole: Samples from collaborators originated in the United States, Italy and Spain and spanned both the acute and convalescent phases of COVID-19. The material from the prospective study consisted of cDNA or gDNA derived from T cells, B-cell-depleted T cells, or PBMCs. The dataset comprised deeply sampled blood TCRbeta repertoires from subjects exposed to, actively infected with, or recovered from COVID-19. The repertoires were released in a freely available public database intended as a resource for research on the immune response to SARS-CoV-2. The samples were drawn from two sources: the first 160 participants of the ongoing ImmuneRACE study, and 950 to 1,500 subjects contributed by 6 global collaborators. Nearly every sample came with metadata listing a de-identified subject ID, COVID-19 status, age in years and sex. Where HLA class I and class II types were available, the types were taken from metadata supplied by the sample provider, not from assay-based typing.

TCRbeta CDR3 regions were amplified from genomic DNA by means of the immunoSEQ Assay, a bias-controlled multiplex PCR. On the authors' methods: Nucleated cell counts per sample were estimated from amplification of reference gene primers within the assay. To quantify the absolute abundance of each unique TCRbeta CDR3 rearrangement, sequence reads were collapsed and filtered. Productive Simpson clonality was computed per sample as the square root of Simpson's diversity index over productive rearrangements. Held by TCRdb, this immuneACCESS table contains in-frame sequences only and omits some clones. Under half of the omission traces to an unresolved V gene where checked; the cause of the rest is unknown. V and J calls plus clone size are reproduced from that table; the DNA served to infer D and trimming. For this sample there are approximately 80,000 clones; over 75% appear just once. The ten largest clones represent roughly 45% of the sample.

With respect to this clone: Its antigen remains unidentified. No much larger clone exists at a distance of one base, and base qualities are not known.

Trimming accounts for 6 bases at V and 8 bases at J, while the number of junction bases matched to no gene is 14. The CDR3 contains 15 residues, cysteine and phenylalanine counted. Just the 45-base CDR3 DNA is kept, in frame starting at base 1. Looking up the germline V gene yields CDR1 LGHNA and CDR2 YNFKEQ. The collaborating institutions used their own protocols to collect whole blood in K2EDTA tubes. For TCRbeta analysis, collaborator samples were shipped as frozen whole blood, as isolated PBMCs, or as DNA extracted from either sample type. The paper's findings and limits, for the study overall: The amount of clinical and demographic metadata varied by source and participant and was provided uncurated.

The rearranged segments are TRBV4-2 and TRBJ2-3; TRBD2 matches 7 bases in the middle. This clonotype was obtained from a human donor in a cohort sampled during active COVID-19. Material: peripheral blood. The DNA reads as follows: TGTGCCAGCAGACCCTCCCGCGGGAGTCCGGTTACGCAGTATTTT. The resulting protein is CASRPSRGSPVTQYF.